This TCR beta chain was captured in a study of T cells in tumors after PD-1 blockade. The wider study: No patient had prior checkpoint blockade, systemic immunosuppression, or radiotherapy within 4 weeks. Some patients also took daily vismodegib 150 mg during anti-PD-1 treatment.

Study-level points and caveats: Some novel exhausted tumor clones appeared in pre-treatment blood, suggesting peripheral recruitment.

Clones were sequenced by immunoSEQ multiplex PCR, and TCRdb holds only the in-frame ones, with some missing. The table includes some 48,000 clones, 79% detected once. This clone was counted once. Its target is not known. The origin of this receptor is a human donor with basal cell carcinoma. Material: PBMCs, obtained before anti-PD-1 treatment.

The CDR3 region is CASSFPRTSGANVLTF. The CDR3 nucleotides are TGTGCCAGCAGCTTCCCACGGACCTCTGGGGCCAACGTCCTGACTTTC. V and J are TRBV7-3 and TRBJ2-6, with no clear D. CDR3 length equals 16 residues. V lost 3 bases, J lost 0 bases, and 9 bases lay in between. Germline CDR1 is SGHTA and CDR2 is FQGTGA. Looking up the rest from reference TRBV7-3 and TRBJ2-6 gives the full variable domain: GAGVSQTPSNKVTEKGKYVELRCDPISGHTALYWYRQSLGQGPEFLIYFQGTGAADDSGLPNDRFFAVRPEGSVSTLKIQRTERGDSAVYLCASSFPRTSGANVLTFGAGSRLTVL.